This entry lists 11 T cell receptor beta chains sequenced from one sample in a study of blood T cell repertoires in COVID-19 (dated by TCRdb to 2018 to 2021). Libraries came from the immunoSEQ multiplex PCR assay. TCRdb's version of the immuneACCESS table is confined to in-frame rearrangements and falls short of the full clone set. An unresolved V gene accounts for under half of the shortfall where checked; the remainder is of unknown origin. This sample lists about 300,000 clones; 90% were detected once. The ten biggest clones cover 6% to 8% of the sample. The specimen sequenced was peripheral blood. These receptors were obtained from a woman in her 50s with COVID-19, enrolled during active disease.

A single count supports this clone. The gene calls are TRBV5-1 and TRBJ2-7, with D uncertain. The CDR3 extends over 11 amino acids. V was shortened by 5 bases and J by 3 bases, with 6 bases between the two germline ends. Germline V gene data show CDR1 as SGHRS and CDR2 as YFSETQ. CDR3 bases: TGCGCCAGCAGAAGCGACTACGAGCAGTACTTC. This translates into CASRSDYEQYF. Supplemented by reference TRBV5-1 and TRBJ2-7, the full variable domain reads KAGVTQTPRYLIKTRGQQVTLSCSPISGHRSVSWYQQTPGQGLQFLFEYFSETQRNKGNFPGRFSGRQFSNSRSEMNVSTLELGDSALYLCASRSDYEQYFGPGTRLTVT.

The rearrangement uses TRBV6-5 and TRBJ2-2; 8 bases match TRBD1. This CDR3 is 16 amino acids long. Germline V CDR1 and CDR2: MNHEY, SVGAGI. V shed 4 bases, J shed 4 bases, and the junction held 8 bases outside the gene matches. The CDR3 DNA follows: TGTGCCAGCAGTTCGTTGACAGGGGTGTTCACCGGGGAGCTGTTTTTT. It is translated as CASSSLTGVFTGELFF.

V gene TRBV4-1 combines with J gene TRBJ2-1, with a tentative D call TRBD2 (6 bases). Germline V CDR1 and CDR2: MGHRA, YSYEKL. The V end lost 4 bases, the J end lost 2 bases, and 9 bases lay between the germline ends. This CDR3 contains 14 residues. The CDR3, as DNA: TGCGCCAGCAGCCTCCGGAGGGCCTACAATGAGCAGTTCTTC. Residues: CASSLRRAYNEQFF.

This clone was counted between two and nine times. This chain uses TRBV20-1 with TRBJ1-5, with TRBD1 identical over 7 bases. Trimming took 3 bases from V and 3 from J; bases not matched to a gene: 8. In germline, CDR1 is DFQATT, CDR2 SNEGSKA (reference sequence). This CDR3 spans 15 amino acids. The CDR3 bases are TGCAGTGCTAGTTACAGGGGTGGCGTCAATCAGCCCCAGCATTTT. Amino acid sequence: CSASYRGGVNQPQHF.

V and J are TRBV10-2 and TRBJ2-2; D unclear. Germline V CDR1 and CDR2: WSHSY, SAAADI. Trimming took off 9 bases at V and 2 bases at J, with 13 bases between the two ends. CDR3 length: 14 residues. CDR3 sequence: CASTLAINTGELFF. CDR3 nucleotides: TGCGCCAGTACGTTAGCAATAAACACCGGGGAGCTGTTTTTT.

V usage is TRBV7-9 and J usage is TRBJ2-7; D is unclear. Germline values: CDR1 SEHNR, CDR2 FQNEAQ (reference sequence). Trimming shortened V by 3 bases and J by 0 bases, and 9 bases separated the two germline ends. This CDR3 is built from 14 residues. The CDR3 here is CASSFSASSYEQYF. The CDR3 bases are TGTGCCAGCAGCTTTTCTGCTAGCTCCTACGAGCAGTACTTC.

CDR3 in DNA: TGTGCCAGCAGGATACAGGGGTCAAATGGCTACACCTTC. Encoded protein: CASRIQGSNGYTF. The chain carries TRBV12-3 or TRBV12-4 and TRBJ1-2, with 7 bases that match TRBD1. The length of the CDR3 is 13 residues. Germline trimming cut 6 bases from V and 6 bases from J; bases unmatched to any gene: 7.

This clone was counted a few times. V gene TRBV5-6 combines with J gene TRBJ2-3, with TRBD2 identical over 7 bases. Germline V CDR1 and CDR2: SGHDT, YYEEEE. V shed 2 bases, J shed 2 bases, and the junction held 5 bases outside the gene matches. The CDR3 loop spans 15 amino acids. The DNA of the CDR3 is TGTGCCAGCAGCTTCGGGGACTACTACACAGATACGCAGTATTTT. Its protein product is CASSFGDYYTDTQYF. The whole variable domain, filled in from reference TRBV5-6 and TRBJ2-3, reads DAGVTQSPTHLIKTRGQQVTLRCSPKSGHDTVSWYQQALGQGPQFIFQYYEEEERQRGNFPDRFSGHQFPNYSSELNVNALLLGDSALYLCASSFGDYYTDTQYFGPGTRLTVL.

The chain uses TRBV3-1 (or the pseudogene TRBV3-2) and TRBJ1-4; no definite D call. The CDR3 spans 13 residues. The germline gives CDR1 LGHDT, CDR2 YNNKEL (reference sequence). The ends were cut back, 4 bases at V and 8 bases at J, with 11 bases in the middle. Here the CDR3 reads CASSPSSREKLFF. CDR3 nucleotide sequence: TGTGCCAGCAGCCCCTCATCGCGGGAAAAACTGTTTTTT.

In nucleotides, the CDR3 is TGTGCCAGTAGTATTGTCGACAGAGATAGCAATCAGCCCCAGCATTTT. Amino acids: CASSIVDRDSNQPQHF. J is TRBJ1-5 and V is TRBV19; possibly TRBD1 for D (5 bases). The CDR3 extends over 16 amino acids. Trimming shortened V by 3 bases and J by 0 bases, and 12 bases separated the two germline ends. The V gene's germline CDR1 is LNHDA and CDR2 SQIVND (reference sequence). The variable domain in full, completed from reference TRBV19 and TRBJ1-5, reads DGGITQSPKYLFRKEGQNVTLSCEQNLNHDAMYWYRQDPGQGLRLIYYSQIVNDFQKGDIAEGYSVSREKKESFPLTVTSAQKNPTAFYLCASSIVDRDSNQPQHFGDGTRLSIL.

V usage is TRBV4-1 and J usage is TRBJ1-1; D not certain. Germline values: CDR1 MGHRA, CDR2 YSYEKL. V lost 1 base, J lost 0 bases, and 15 bases lay in between. The CDR3 contains 17 residues. The chain's CDR3 is CASSQVQARRMNTEAFF. The DNA of the CDR3 is TGCGCCAGCAGCCAAGTCCAAGCCCGGAGGATGAACACTGAAGCTTTCTTT.